This T cell receptor beta chain stems from a study of blood T cell repertoires in COVID-19. Clones were read by immunoSEQ multiplex PCR, and TCRdb kept only the in-frame ones, dropping some. The sample contains over 200,000 clones, approximately 89% of which appear only once. V lost 6 bases, J lost 9 bases, and 11 bases lay in between. The CDR3 is made up of 11 amino acids. Germline CDR1 reads SGHTA; CDR2 reads FQGNSA. The chain employs TRBV7-2 and TRBJ1-2; D call uncertain. Sample: PBMCs or T cells enriched from blood (not recorded which). The receptor comes from a woman between 40 and 55 years old with acute COVID-19. CDR3: CASSQAISYTF. The CDR3 nucleotides read TGTGCCAGCAGTCAGGCGATCAGCTACACCTTC.